This is a list of T cell receptor beta chains from one sample in a study of beta chain features in type 1 diabetes. Method: immunoSEQ multiplex PCR; TCRdb's copy keeps in-frame clones and lacks some. The data contain about 900,000 clones, roughly 16% of them singletons. The specimen sequenced was naive CD4+ T cells from blood. Receptors originate from a woman under 30 in good health. The CDR3 runs from the conserved cysteine through the conserved F or W. D genes are given only for firm matches. Not all rows give a size; the values are once, few, many and, for expanded clones, a class.

v_call,j_call,clone_size,d_call,cdr3_nt,cdr3_aa
TRBV4-3,TRBJ2-1,-,TRBD2,TGCGCCAGCACCCCTTCCACCGGTAGCGGGAGTAATGAGCAGTTCTTC,CASTPSTGSGSNEQFF
TRBV6-1,TRBJ1-2,-,-,TGTGCCAGCAGTCTCACGGGGAGCAATGGCTACACCTTC,CASSLTGSNGYTF
TRBV5-4,TRBJ2-2,-,TRBD2,TGTGCCAGCAGCCTAACGGGAGGACCAAAAGGGGAGCTGTTTTTT,CASSLTGGPKGELFF
TRBV19,TRBJ1-3,-,-,TGTGCCAGTGGATACAGGGAACGGAACACCATATATTTT,CASGYRERNTIYF
TRBV6-7,TRBJ2-7,few,-,TGTGCCAGCAATTCCCGGGACGGCCTGTCCTACGAGCAGTACTTC,CASNSRDGLSYEQYF
TRBV27,TRBJ1-1,-,-,TGTGCCAGCAGTTTATTCGGGAGCACTGAAGCTTTCTTT,CASSLFGSTEAFF
TRBV7-2,TRBJ2-6,few,-,TGTGCCAGCAGCGAGCAGTGGTCCGGGGCCAACGTCCTGACTTTC,CASSEQWSGANVLTF
TRBV18,TRBJ2-7,-,TRBD2,TGTGCCAGCTCCCGGGGAGGGGCTACCTACGAGCAGTACTTC,CASSRGGATYEQYF
TRBV21-1,TRBJ2-1,few,-,TGTGCCAGCGAGCAGGGCACTAGCGGGGGAGACAATGAGCAGTTCTTC,CASEQGTSGGDNEQFF
TRBV5-1,TRBJ2-6,few,-,TGCGCCAGCAGCTTGGTCCCCTCTGGGGCCAACGTCCTGACTTTC,CASSLVPSGANVLTF
TRBV21-1,TRBJ1-1,few,-,TGTGCCAGCAGCAAAGAAGCGGAGGTATCGAACACTGAAGCTTTCTTT,CASSKEAEVSNTEAFF
TRBV11-2,TRBJ2-7,few,-,TGTGCCAGCAGCTTTAGCAGGGTGGCCTCCTACGAGCAGTACTTC,CASSFSRVASYEQYF
TRBV5-4,TRBJ2-3,-,TRBD2,TGTGCCAGCAGCTTGGGGGGAGGGGGCACAGATACGCAGTATTTT,CASSLGGGGTDTQYF
TRBV18,TRBJ2-1,-,-,TGTGCCAGCTCACCAGGTACAGCCACCCTCGGGGATGAGCAGTTCTTC,CASSPGTATLGDEQFF
TRBV11-2,TRBJ2-1,few,-,TGTGCCAGCAGCTTAGGCAGCAGTGAGCAGTTCTTC,CASSLGSSEQFF
TRBV19,TRBJ2-5,-,-,TGTGCCAGTAGTATGGACAGGACCCAGTACTTC,CASSMDRTQYF
TRBV4-3,TRBJ2-3,-,-,TGCGCCAGCAGCCAAGATAGGAGGGATACGCAGTATTTT,CASSQDRRDTQYF
TRBV18,TRBJ2-5,few,-,TGTGCCAGCTCACCGGATCAGACCCAGTACTTC,CASSPDQTQYF
TRBV5-1,TRBJ2-5,-,TRBD2,TGCGCCAGCAGCTTGGGACTAGCGGGAAGAGAGACCCAGTACTTC,CASSLGLAGRETQYF
TRBV18,TRBJ2-7,few,-,TGTGCCAGCTCACCAGCAGCATCCTACGAGCAGTACTTC,CASSPAASYEQYF
TRBV27,TRBJ1-4,-,-,TGTGCCAGCAGTGCCCAGGGCGACGGTCGGACTAATGAAAAACTGTTTTTT,CASSAQGDGRTNEKLFF
TRBV5-1,TRBJ2-7,-,TRBD2,TGCGCCAGCAGCTTGGGAGGTGGACTAGCCCCTTCGGGGGAGCAGTACTTC,CASSLGGGLAPSGEQYF
TRBV9,TRBJ1-2,-,TRBD1,TGTGCCAGCAGCGTAGCAGGGGGTCGGGGCTATGGCTACACCTTC,CASSVAGGRGYGYTF
TRBV7-8,TRBJ2-7,-,-,TGTGCCAGCAGCTTAGGTCGGGGGGCGGAAGAGCAGTACTTC,CASSLGRGAEEQYF